These 21 T cell receptor beta chains came from one sample sequenced in a study of shared clonotypes between healthy human individuals. Assay: immunoSEQ multiplex PCR; the TCRdb copy retains only in-frame clones and omits some. The sample lists about 1 million clones, more than 60% occurring once. The sample taken for sequencing was memory CD4+ T cells sorted from blood. Subset specified: CD45RA-negative fraction. These receptors were taken from a man aged 18-30 years in good health.

V and J are TRBV6-1 and TRBJ2-1, with a weak D call TRBD2 (6 bases). The CDR3 has 14 amino acids. Germline-derived CDR1 and CDR2 are MNHNS and SASEGT. V lost 10 bases to trimming and J lost 9 bases, with 22 bases between them. Here the CDR3 reads CATTPEGTYSEQFF. CDR3 coding DNA: TGTGCCACTACCCCGGAGGGGACCTATAGTGAGCAGTTCTTC.

The rearrangement links TRBV29-1 to TRBJ2-1, with D perhaps TRBD2 (6 bases). Germline V gives CDR1 SQVTM, CDR2 ANQGSEA. Trimming removed 6 bases from V and 0 bases from J, with 12 bases in between. The CDR3 spans 14 residues. The CDR3 DNA reads as TGCAGCGTGCAGGGACTTGGCTCCTACAATGAGCAGTTCTTC. Residues: CSVQGLGSYNEQFF.

The V and J genes are TRBV2 and TRBJ1-1, with a tentative D call TRBD1 (6 bases). CDR3 length: 17 amino acids. V shed 7 bases and J shed 0 bases, with 21 bases lying between them. Per germline, CDR1 SNHLY and CDR2 FYNNEI. Here the CDR3 DNA reads TGTGCCAGCACCCTGGGACACCCGAGGACAATGAACACTGAAGCTTTCTTT. Encoded protein: CASTLGHPRTMNTEAFF.

The V call is TRBV18, the J call TRBJ2-7, with 10 bases identical to TRBD2. Looked up from germline, CDR1 is KGHSH and CDR2 is LQKENI. This CDR3 has 14 amino acids. With 5 bases clipped from V and 3 bases from J, the junction kept 4 bases outside the gene matches. The CDR3 DNA sequence: TGTGCCAGCTCAATAGCGGGAGGCAGCTACGAGCAGTACTTC. Amino acids: CASSIAGGSYEQYF.

This rearrangement joins TRBV27 to TRBJ2-5; unclear D gene. The germline V gene has CDR1 MNHEY and CDR2 SMNVEV (reference sequence). CDR3 length equals 13 residues. The V end lost 3 bases, the J end lost 3 bases, and 8 bases lay between the germline ends. CDR3 bases: TGTGCCAGCAGTTTTCGATGGGAAGAGACCCAGTACTTC. The encoded protein is CASSFRWEETQYF.

At least ten counts were recorded for this clone. The V and J genes are TRBV5-1 and TRBJ1-4; weak D call: TRBD1 (6 bases). The CDR3 is 14 residues long. Trimming cost V 7 bases and J 8 bases, with 18 bases left between them. Looked up from germline, CDR1 is SGHRS and CDR2 is YFSETQ. The CDR3 DNA reads as TGCGCCAGCTCTGGACCGGGGGCGAGGGAAAAACTGTTTTTT. Translating it yields CASSGPGAREKLFF.

The gene calls are TRBV5-6 and TRBJ1-6; D gene unclear. Trimming took 2 bases from V and 13 from J, leaving 19 bases between them. The V gene's germline CDR1 is SGHDT and CDR2 YYEEEE. The CDR3 has 15 residues. The CDR3 sequence is CASSFGETRSTPLHF. DNA for the CDR3: TGTGCCAGCAGCTTCGGCGAGACAAGGAGCACGCCCCTCCACTTT. Together with reference TRBV5-6 and TRBJ1-6, the CDR3 gives the full variable domain: DAGVTQSPTHLIKTRGQQVTLRCSPKSGHDTVSWYQQALGQGPQFIFQYYEEEERQRGNFPDRFSGHQFPNYSSELNVNALLLGDSALYLCASSFGETRSTPLHFGNGTRLTVT.

The chain uses TRBV7-2 and TRBJ1-5; perhaps TRBD1 as D (5 bases). CDR3 size: 13 residues. V gave up 1 base and J gave up 14 bases, with 15 bases separating them. The germline CDR1 and CDR2 sequences are SGHTA and FQGNSA. CDR3 region: CASSLVPGPTEHF. Written as DNA, the CDR3 is TGTGCCAGCAGCTTAGTACCAGGGCCAACCGAGCATTTT.

The chain uses TRBV19 and TRBJ1-1; D may be TRBD1 (6 bases). Trimming took 6 bases from V and 6 from J, leaving 20 bases between them. The V gene's germline CDR1 is LNHDA and CDR2 SQIVND (reference sequence). The CDR3 totals 15 residues. CDR3 sequence: CASRGGASRFPEAFF. The CDR3 DNA reads TGTGCCAGTAGGGGGGGGGCGAGCAGGTTTCCTGAAGCTTTCTTT.

The chain combines TRBV5-4 with TRBJ1-3, with D possibly being TRBD1 (5 bases). Germline loops: CDR1 SGHNT, CDR2 YYREEE (reference sequence). This CDR3 has 16 residues. Deletions cut 4 bases from V and 3 bases from J, with 17 bases between. Here the CDR3 DNA reads TGTGCCAGCAGCCCCGACAGAGACTCGTTTGGAAACACCATATATTTT. This translates into CASSPDRDSFGNTIYF.

The chain is built from TRBV19 and TRBJ1-5, with no clear D. Germline V gene sequence: CDR1 LNHDA, CDR2 SQIVND (reference sequence). The germline V and J ends were trimmed by 5 bases and 2 bases, with 7 bases remaining between them. The CDR3 extends over 13 amino acids. For the CDR3, the DNA is TGTGCCAGTAGTGTCAACGGCAATCAGCCCCAGCATTTT. It translates to CASSVNGNQPQHF.

This clone has a handful of counts. The rearrangement links TRBV18 to TRBJ2-1, with D possibly being TRBD1 (6 bases). This CDR3 has 14 amino acids. CDR1 and CDR2 (germline): KGHSH, LQKENI. The germline V and J ends were trimmed by 6 bases and 6 bases, with 15 bases remaining between them. CDR3: CASSPDSLSNEQFF. In DNA, the CDR3 is TGTGCCAGCTCCCCGGACAGTCTCTCCAATGAGCAGTTCTTC.

This clone has a count of ten or more. The V call is TRBV7-9, the J call TRBJ1-2; D is uncertain. CDR3 size: 12 residues. Germline lookup yields CDR1 SEHNR and CDR2 FQNEAQ (reference sequence). Trimming removed 2 bases from V and 3 bases from J, with 4 bases in between. CDR3 nucleotide sequence: TGTGCCAGCAGCTTATCGTACTATGGCTACACCTTC. This sequence encodes CASSLSYYGYTF.

V usage is TRBV5-8 and J usage is TRBJ2-6; 7 nucleotides line up with TRBD1. Germline CDR1 is SGHTS and CDR2 is YDEGEE. The CDR3 is 17 amino acids. V gave up 4 bases and J gave up 1 base; unmatched junction bases: 8. As DNA, the CDR3 is TGTGCCAGCAGCCCCCGGGACAGCGGTTCTGGGGCCAACGTCCTGACTTTC. Translated: CASSPRDSGSGANVLTF.

The chain employs TRBV30 and TRBJ2-7; possible D gene TRBD2, 5 bases. Looked up from germline, CDR1 is GTSNPN and CDR2 is SVGIG (reference sequence). V was clipped by 2 bases and J by 10 bases, with 15 bases between them. The CDR3 has 12 amino acids. CDR3 nucleotides: TGTGCCTGGAGTATGGGAGTTCGAGGCCAGTACTTC. Translating gives CAWSMGVRGQYF.

This clone was seen more than once but under ten times. This chain joins TRBV5-1 and TRBJ2-5; tentatively, D is TRBD1 or TRBD2 (6 bases each). The CDR3 spans 18 residues. V was cut by 3 bases and J by 5 bases, with 26 bases left in between. Germline V gene data show CDR1 as SGHRS and CDR2 as YFSETQ. CDR3 region: CASSYTLNVGGPGETQYF. The CDR3 region has the DNA TGCGCCAGCAGCTACACTCTGAACGTCGGGGGCCCTGGGGAGACCCAGTACTTC.

This chain joins TRBV30 and TRBJ2-7, with TRBD2 matching 9 bases. The CDR3 spans 13 residues. CDR1 and CDR2 from the germline V gene are GTSNPN and SVGIG (reference sequence). After removal of 8 bases from V and 2 bases from J, the junction contained 7 bases not matched to a gene. CDR3 sequence reads: CAGQRGAAYEQYF. The CDR3 nucleotides are TGTGCCGGACAGCGGGGGGCCGCCTACGAGCAGTACTTC.

The rearrangement joins TRBV9 to TRBJ1-2; TRBD1 might be the D (6 bases). The CDR3 has 13 residues. In germline, CDR1 is SGDLS, CDR2 YYNGEE. Trimming removed 3 bases from V and 3 bases from J, with 9 bases in between. CDR3 nucleotide sequence: TGTGCCAGCAGCGGGACAGCCCACTATGGCTACACCTTC. Encoded protein: CASSGTAHYGYTF.

CDR3: CASMRQGDYNSPLHF. The CDR3 region has the DNA TGTGCCAGCATGAGACAGGGTGACTATAATTCACCCCTCCACTTT. The chain recombines TRBV2 with TRBJ1-6, with TRBD1 matching 7 bases. Germline V gives CDR1 SNHLY, CDR2 FYNNEI. This CDR3 comprises 15 residues. V lost 7 bases, J lost 3 bases, and 6 bases stayed unmatched.

The rearrangement uses TRBV11-2 and TRBJ1-1; D remains unclear. V was cut by 2 bases and J by 1 base, with 5 bases left in between. The CDR3 has 13 residues. Germline loops: CDR1 SGHAT, CDR2 FQNNGV. The DNA for the CDR3 is TGTGCCAGCAGCTTATGGCAGAACACTGAAGCTTTCTTT. Translated: CASSLWQNTEAFF.

This chain joins TRBV2 and TRBJ1-4; no clear D gene. Germline CDR1 SNHLY, CDR2 FYNNEI. V dropped 7 bases and J dropped 5 bases, with 17 bases sitting between them. CDR3 length: 15 amino acids. For the CDR3, the DNA is TGTGCCAGCAAATGGAGCTCCAGCGGGAATGAAAAACTGTTTTTT. Residues: CASKWSSSGNEKLFF.